The 18 T cell receptor beta chains below come from one sample, sequenced in a study of Ad26.COV2.S vaccination and SARS-CoV-2 variants. The protocol was immunoSEQ multiplex PCR, while the TCRdb copy is restricted to in-frame clones and leaves out a portion. The table lists about 140,000 clones, roughly 89% of them singletons. The sequencing here drew on peripheral blood, taken after recovery from COVID-19. The receptor source for this set is a human donor who had recovered from COVID-19.

The chain uses TRBV19 and TRBJ2-1; 7 bases agree with TRBD1. The CDR3 loop spans 15 amino acids. V shed 5 bases, J shed 8 bases, and the junction held 12 bases outside the gene matches. Germline loops: CDR1 LNHDA, CDR2 SQIVND (reference sequence). CDR3 residues: CASSPTGDPFDEQFF. CDR3 in DNA: TGTGCCAGTAGTCCTACAGGGGATCCCTTCGATGAGCAGTTCTTC.

The gene calls are TRBV10-2 and TRBJ1-1; 7 bases map to TRBD1. Germline V gives CDR1 WSHSY, CDR2 SAAADI. The junction had 8 bases not matched to a gene; V was cut back by 6 bases and J by 10 bases. CDR3 length: 12 amino acids. The CDR3 coding sequence is TGCGCCAGCAGGGACCTGGACAGGATAGCTTTCTTT. It yields the protein CASRDLDRIAFF.

The chain carries TRBV10-2 and TRBJ1-1; D not certain. Trimming removed 4 bases from V and 5 bases from J, with 11 bases in between. The CDR3 is made up of 13 amino acids. Germline assignment: CDR1 WSHSY and CDR2 SAAADI. The CDR3 coding sequence is TGCGCCAGCAGTGCGTCGGGCGCGACTGAAGCTTTCTTT. It yields the protein CASSASGATEAFF.

This clone was detected only a few times. The gene calls are TRBV12-3 or TRBV12-4 and TRBJ1-6, with TRBD1 matching over 7 bases. The CDR3 runs to 13 residues. The J segment lost 6 bases and the V segment lost 5 bases, leaving 1 base of the junction unmatched. This CDR3 reads CASSRDSNSPLHF. The CDR3 DNA reads TGTGCCAGCAGTCGGGACAGTAATTCACCCCTCCACTTT.

J is TRBJ2-2 and V is TRBV19; 9 nucleotides match TRBD1. The CDR3 runs 16 residues. V dropped 7 bases and J dropped 4; count of bases not matched to a gene: 10. CDR1 and CDR2 from the germline V gene are LNHDA and SQIVND (reference sequence). The DNA for the CDR3 is TGTGCCAGTACCCCGGCGGGACAGGGAAGCACCGGGGAGCTGTTTTTT. Translating gives CASTPAGQGSTGELFF.

The chain uses TRBV18 and TRBJ2-1, with D maybe TRBD2 (7 bases). V dropped 3 bases and J dropped 6 bases, with 9 bases sitting between them. Looked up from germline, CDR1 is KGHSH and CDR2 is LQKENI. The CDR3 length is 13 residues. The CDR3 sequence is CASSPGGANEQFF. The DNA of the CDR3 is TGTGCCAGCTCACCTGGGGGGGCCAATGAGCAGTTCTTC.

This rearrangement joins TRBV7-2 to TRBJ2-3, with TRBD1 as a possible D gene (6 bases). The germline CDR1 and CDR2 sequences are SGHTA and FQGNSA. The V and J ends lost 4 bases and 3 bases respectively, with 11 bases between them. The CDR3 has 14 residues. The CDR3, as DNA: TGTGCCAGCAGCTCCCGACAGGAGACAGATACGCAGTATTTT. Translation: CASSSRQETDTQYF. Full variable domain (missing parts from reference TRBV7-2 and TRBJ2-3): GAGVSQSPSNKVTEKGKDVELRCDPISGHTALYWYRQSLGQGLEFLIYFQGNSAPDKSGLPSDRFSAERTGGSVSTLTIQRTQQEDSAVYLCASSSRQETDTQYFGPGTRLTVL.

Only one count was recorded for this clone. The chain uses TRBV6-5 and TRBJ1-2; weak D call: TRBD1 (6 bases). Germline V CDR1 and CDR2: MNHEY, SVGAGI. CDR3 size: 16 residues. V was clipped by 3 bases and J by 6 bases, with 20 bases between them. CDR3 sequence: CASSYFTPGQFNGYTF. The CDR3 DNA follows: TGTGCCAGCAGTTATTTTACCCCAGGACAGTTTAATGGCTACACCTTC.

The genes are TRBV29-1 and TRBJ2-1; D is possibly TRBD2 (5 bases). Trimming took 4 bases from V and 0 from J, leaving 10 bases between them. Germline V gives CDR1 SQVTM, CDR2 ANQGSEA. This CDR3 contains 14 residues. CDR3 nucleotides: TGCAGCGTTGGAGGGATTAGCTCCTACAATGAGCAGTTCTTC. The encoded protein is CSVGGISSYNEQFF.

The chain combines TRBV9 with TRBJ2-1; TRBD2 is a possible D gene (5 bases). Germline V gives CDR1 SGDLS, CDR2 YYNGEE. V dropped 4 bases and J dropped 0 bases, with 11 bases sitting between them. The CDR3 sequence is 15 residues long. CDR3 amino acids: CASSKDYPSYNEQFF. CDR3 DNA sequence: TGTGCCAGCAGCAAAGACTATCCCTCCTACAATGAGCAGTTCTTC.

The rearrangement joins TRBV28 to TRBJ1-4; tentative D call: TRBD1 (5 bases). The germline CDR1 and CDR2 sequences are MDHEN and SYDVKM. The ends were cut back, 3 bases at V and 7 bases at J, with 18 bases in the middle. This CDR3 has 16 residues. In DNA, the CDR3 is TGTGCCAGCAGTTTTGTTATAGGGGCTGGAATTGAAAAACTGTTTTTT. The encoded protein is CASSFVIGAGIEKLFF.

The V call is TRBV7-9, the J call TRBJ2-3, with 11 bases that match TRBD2. The CDR3 has 16 amino acids. Trimming removed 5 bases from V and 2 bases from J; junction bases left unmatched: 6. Germline CDR1 and CDR2: SEHNR and FQNEAQ (reference sequence). CDR3 sequence (DNA): TGTGCCAGCAGCCCGACTAGCGGGAAGTTCACAGATACGCAGTATTTT. It yields the protein CASSPTSGKFTDTQYF.

The chain carries TRBV6-6 and TRBJ1-5; 8 nucleotides agree with TRBD1. CDR1 is MNHNY, CDR2 SVGAGI, per germline (reference sequence). The CDR3 length is 16 residues. V dropped 5 bases and J dropped 2; count of bases not matched to a gene: 8. CDR3 region: CASSRTGTGGNQPQHF. CDR3 sequence (DNA): TGTGCCAGCAGTCGAACCGGGACAGGCGGCAATCAGCCCCAGCATTTT.

The chain is built from TRBV6-2 or TRBV6-3 and TRBJ1-5, with D unresolved. Trimming took 0 bases from V and 8 from J, leaving 11 bases between them. This CDR3 comprises 14 residues. CDR1 and CDR2 (germline): MNHEY, SVGEGT. The CDR3 reads CASSYSQTPEPQHF. The DNA of the CDR3 is TGTGCCAGCAGTTACTCCCAGACACCTGAGCCCCAGCATTTT.

V is TRBV19 and J is TRBJ1-1; D is ambiguous. CDR1 is LNHDA and CDR2 is SQIVND in the germline V gene (reference sequence). The length of the CDR3 is 13 residues. V was clipped by 4 bases and J by 1 base, with 7 bases between them. CDR3 DNA: TGTGCCAGTAGTAACACACCGAACACTGAAGCTTTCTTT. It encodes CASSNTPNTEAFF.

The genes are TRBV3-1 (or the pseudogene TRBV3-2) and TRBJ2-1; D call uncertain. V lost 4 bases to trimming and J lost 0 bases, with 7 bases between them. CDR3 length: 14 amino acids. The germline V gene has CDR1 LGHDT and CDR2 YNNKEL (reference sequence). The CDR3 reads CASSPASSYNEQFF. The CDR3 nucleotides are TGTGCCAGCAGCCCCGCCAGCTCCTACAATGAGCAGTTCTTC.

V gene TRBV4-3 combines with J gene TRBJ1-4, with D possibly matching TRBD1 (6 bases). The germline V gene has CDR1 LGHNA and CDR2 YSLEER. V was cut by 4 bases and J by 8 bases, with 14 bases left in between. The CDR3 runs 14 residues. The CDR3 sequence is CASSPDEQGEKLFF. The CDR3 nucleotides are TGCGCCAGCAGCCCGGACGAGCAGGGGGAAAAACTGTTTTTT.

The V gene is TRBV5-8, the J gene TRBJ1-1, with D perhaps TRBD1 (5 bases). Trimming took 7 bases from V and 6 from J, leaving 16 bases between them. Looked up from germline, CDR1 is SGHTS and CDR2 is YDEGEE. This CDR3 is built from 13 residues. This chain's CDR3 is CASQRLRGSEAFF. CDR3 coding DNA: TGTGCCAGCCAACGATTGAGGGGTTCTGAAGCTTTCTTT. Drawing the rest from reference TRBV5-8 and TRBJ1-1, the complete variable domain is EAGVTQSPTHLIKTRGQQATLRCSPISGHTSVYWYQQALGLGLQFLLWYDEGEERNRGNFPPRFSGRQFPNYSSELNVNALELEDSALYLCASQRLRGSEAFFGQGTRLTVV.